The present entry profiles one TCR beta chain with its context. The CDR3 contains 16 residues. With V trimmed by 2 bases and J by 4 bases, 10 bases remained unmatched. Germline V gene sequence: CDR1 SGHTA, CDR2 FQGNSA. TCRdb fed the 5' RACE reads into MiXCR, producing one record per CDR3 protein. The profile shows around 550,000 distinct CDR3 sequences, approximately 14% of them singletons. This specimen comes from a study of identical twins. The same data also went into a second study, on yellow fever vaccine responses in identical twins.

The specimen sequenced was CD4+ T cells sorted from blood. This sequence joins TRBV7-2 and TRBJ2-5, with TRBD1 matching over 7 bases. This sequence was found in a young woman in good health. The CDR3 spells CASSLSRDSGGETQYF. Written as DNA, the CDR3 is TGTGCCAGCAGCTTAAGTAGGGACAGTGGTGGAGAGACCCAGTACTTC.